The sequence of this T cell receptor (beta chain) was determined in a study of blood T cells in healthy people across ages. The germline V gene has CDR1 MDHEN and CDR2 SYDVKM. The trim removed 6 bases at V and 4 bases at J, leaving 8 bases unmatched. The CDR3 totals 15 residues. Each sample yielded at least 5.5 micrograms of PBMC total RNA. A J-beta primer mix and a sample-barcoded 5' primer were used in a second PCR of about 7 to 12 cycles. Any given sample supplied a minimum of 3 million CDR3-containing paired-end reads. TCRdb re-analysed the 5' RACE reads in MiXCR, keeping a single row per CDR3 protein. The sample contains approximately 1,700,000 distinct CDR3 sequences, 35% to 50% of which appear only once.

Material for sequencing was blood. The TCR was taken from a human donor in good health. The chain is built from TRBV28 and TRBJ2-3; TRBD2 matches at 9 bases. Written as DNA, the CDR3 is TGTGCCAGCAGCACTTCCGGGACTAGCTCAGATACGCAGTATTTT. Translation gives CASSTSGTSSDTQYF.